The entry below describes one T cell receptor (beta chain). Germline V gene data show CDR1 as SEHNR and CDR2 as FQNEAQ (reference sequence). The CDR3 covers 15 residues. The ends were cut back, 5 bases at V and 3 bases at J, with 17 bases in the middle. This sample is part of a study of cytomegalovirus exposure and HLA in healthy donors. Use of 60 Vbeta and 13 Jbeta primers characterized the PCR. Method: immunoSEQ multiplex PCR; TCRdb's copy keeps in-frame clones and lacks some. The sample has 150,000 to 200,000 clones, roughly 79% seen once. This TCR was sampled from a male donor in good health and CMV-seronegative. The sample taken for sequencing was PBMCs. The rearrangement uses TRBV7-9 and TRBJ2-7; D is perhaps TRBD2 (6 bases). CDR3 protein: CASSGGGTGVYEQYF. The CDR3 nucleotides read TGTGCCAGCAGCGGGGGAGGCACCGGGGTCTACGAGCAGTACTTC.